Listed below are T cell receptor beta chains from one sample, sequenced in a study of T cells in Graves' hyperthyroidism and ophthalmopathy. One entry per CDR3 protein, called by TCRdb with MiXCR from the multiplex PCR reads. The top ten hold around 52% of the sample, which has 210,000 or so distinct CDR3 sequences, roughly 15% seen once. Material for sequencing was blood. The receptors were gathered from a man aged 45-65 years with Graves' hyperthyroidism. The CDR3 runs from the conserved cysteine through the conserved F or W. Each record gives: clone size, V gene, J gene, D gene, CDR3 protein, CDR3 DNA. D genes are given only for firm matches. Clone size is stated in some rows and not others, as once, few, many or a class when expanded.

abundance: many; v_gene: TRBV19; j_gene: TRBJ2-3; d_gene: .; CDR3aa: CASSIYGTPSTDTQYF; CDR3nt: TGTGCCAGTAGTATTTACGGGACCCCTAGCACAGATACGCAGTATTTT
abundance: many; v_gene: TRBV20-1; j_gene: TRBJ2-1; d_gene: TRBD2; CDR3aa: CSARGPGTKHNEQFF; CDR3nt: TGCAGTGCTAGAGGCCCCGGGACTAAACACAATGAGCAGTTCTTC
abundance: few; v_gene: TRBV6-1; j_gene: TRBJ1-6; d_gene: TRBD1; CDR3aa: CASSGRTGYNSPLHF; CDR3nt: TGTGCCAGCAGTGGCAGGACAGGGTATAATTCACCCCTCCACTTT
abundance: .; v_gene: TRBV11-1; j_gene: TRBJ2-1; d_gene: TRBD2; CDR3aa: CASSRSGKRYEQFF; CDR3nt: TGTGCCAGCAGCCGCAGCGGGAAGAGGTATGAGCAGTTCTTC
abundance: .; v_gene: TRBV24-1; j_gene: TRBJ2-2; d_gene: .; CDR3aa: CATSEPGGYGELFF; CDR3nt: TGTGCCACCAGTGAACCAGGGGGGTACGGGGAGCTGTTTTTT
abundance: many; v_gene: TRBV5-1; j_gene: TRBJ1-5; d_gene: TRBD1; CDR3aa: CASSFSGGLQQPQHF; CDR3nt: TGCGCCAGCAGCTTTTCAGGGGGCCTCCAACAGCCCCAGCATTTT
abundance: .; v_gene: TRBV28; j_gene: TRBJ1-2; d_gene: .; CDR3aa: CASSFSNRDYTF; CDR3nt: TGTGCCAGCAGTTTTTCGAACAGGGACTACACCTTC
abundance: .; v_gene: TRBV6-1; j_gene: TRBJ2-7; d_gene: TRBD1; CDR3aa: CASSQGQVAYEQYF; CDR3nt: TGTGCCAGCAGTCAGGGACAGGTGGCCTACGAGCAGTACTTC
abundance: many; v_gene: TRBV18; j_gene: TRBJ2-3; d_gene: TRBD2; CDR3aa: CASSPPGLAPTDTQYF; CDR3nt: TGTGCCAGCTCACCACCGGGACTAGCGCCCACAGATACGCAGTATTTT
abundance: .; v_gene: TRBV20-1; j_gene: TRBJ1-6; d_gene: .; CDR3aa: CSARSDKGTSPLHF; CDR3nt: TGCAGTGCTAGATCTGACAAAGGGACTTCACCCCTCCACTTT
abundance: .; v_gene: TRBV20-1; j_gene: TRBJ2-4; d_gene: TRBD2; CDR3aa: CSARGLAVILAKNIQYF; CDR3nt: TGCAGTGCTAGAGGACTAGCGGTTATATTAGCCAAAAACATTCAGTACTTC
abundance: .; v_gene: TRBV6-1; j_gene: TRBJ1-5; d_gene: TRBD1; CDR3aa: CASRTGGQPQHF; CDR3nt: TGTGCCAGCAGGACAGGGGGCCAGCCCCAGCATTTT
abundance: few; v_gene: TRBV29-1; j_gene: TRBJ2-3; d_gene: TRBD1; CDR3aa: CSVDLDRGTDTQYF; CDR3nt: TGCAGCGTTGACCTTGACAGGGGGACAGATACGCAGTATTTT
abundance: few; v_gene: TRBV20-1; j_gene: TRBJ1-5; d_gene: .; CDR3aa: CSARVPSLQPQHF; CDR3nt: TGCAGTGCTAGAGTCCCATCCCTGCAGCCCCAGCATTTT
abundance: few; v_gene: TRBV10-2; j_gene: TRBJ1-4; d_gene: .; CDR3aa: CASRWGGSNEKLFF; CDR3nt: TGCGCCAGCAGGTGGGGCGGGAGTAATGAAAAACTGTTTTTT
abundance: many; v_gene: TRBV20-1; j_gene: TRBJ2-3; d_gene: TRBD2; CDR3aa: CSARDLAGTDTQYF; CDR3nt: TGCAGTGCTAGAGACCTAGCGGGAACAGATACGCAGTATTTT
abundance: .; v_gene: TRBV6-1; j_gene: TRBJ2-7; d_gene: .; CDR3aa: CASSYSEVSYEQYF; CDR3nt: TGTGCCAGCAGTTATAGTGAGGTCTCCTACGAGCAGTACTTC
abundance: .; v_gene: TRBV5-6; j_gene: TRBJ2-5; d_gene: .; CDR3aa: CASSLALTGQETQYF; CDR3nt: TGTGCCAGCAGCTTGGCCTTGACAGGCCAAGAGACCCAGTACTTC
abundance: few; v_gene: TRBV5-1; j_gene: TRBJ2-3; d_gene: .; CDR3aa: CASSLDLPDTQYF; CDR3nt: TGCGCCAGCAGCTTGGATCTTCCAGATACGCAGTATTTT
abundance: .; v_gene: TRBV19; j_gene: TRBJ2-1; d_gene: TRBD2; CDR3aa: CASSASTGTSGPYDEQFF; CDR3nt: TGTGCCAGTAGTGCCTCGACAGGGACTAGCGGGCCTTACGATGAGCAGTTCTTC
abundance: few; v_gene: TRBV14; j_gene: TRBJ1-2; d_gene: TRBD1; CDR3aa: CASSQDGTDVNGYTF; CDR3nt: TGTGCCAGCAGCCAAGATGGGACAGATGTTAATGGCTACACCTTC
abundance: many; v_gene: TRBV20-1; j_gene: TRBJ2-4; d_gene: TRBD1; CDR3aa: CSAPPVSGTDIQYF; CDR3nt: TGCAGTGCCCCCCCAGTCAGTGGGACAGACATTCAGTACTTC
abundance: many; v_gene: TRBV20-1; j_gene: TRBJ2-5; d_gene: TRBD2; CDR3aa: CSAGPGTIRETQYF; CDR3nt: TGCAGTGCTGGACCCGGGACTATACGGGAGACCCAGTACTTC
abundance: few; v_gene: TRBV12-3/TRBV12-4; j_gene: TRBJ2-1; d_gene: .; CDR3aa: CASIGGPFVNEQFF; CDR3nt: TGTGCCAGCATCGGCGGGCCTTTTGTTAATGAGCAGTTCTTC
abundance: .; v_gene: TRBV9; j_gene: TRBJ2-1; d_gene: .; CDR3aa: CASSPDTITYNEQFF; CDR3nt: TGCGCCAGCAGCCCAGACACGATAACCTACAATGAGCAGTTCTTC
abundance: .; v_gene: TRBV27; j_gene: TRBJ2-2; d_gene: .; CDR3aa: CASMGKGEGVTGELFF; CDR3nt: TGTGCCAGCATGGGGAAGGGTGAAGGGGTCACCGGGGAGCTGTTTTTT
abundance: many; v_gene: TRBV7-9; j_gene: TRBJ2-7; d_gene: .; CDR3aa: CASSFGGSDEQYF; CDR3nt: TGTGCCAGCAGCTTCGGGGGATCTGACGAGCAGTACTTC
abundance: .; v_gene: TRBV5-1; j_gene: TRBJ2-1; d_gene: .; CDR3aa: CASSLVGERSYNEQFF; CDR3nt: TGCGCCAGCAGCTTGGTTGGGGAAAGGTCCTACAATGAGCAGTTCTTC
abundance: many; v_gene: TRBV20-1; j_gene: TRBJ2-4; d_gene: .; CDR3aa: CSAGGVGGENIQYF; CDR3nt: TGCAGCGCTGGGGGCGTTGGGGGGGAAAACATTCAGTACTTC
abundance: few; v_gene: TRBV6-1; j_gene: TRBJ2-3; d_gene: .; CDR3aa: CASGTRMGTQYF; CDR3nt: TGTGCCAGCGGGACGCGAATGGGGACGCAGTATTTT
abundance: many; v_gene: TRBV20-1; j_gene: TRBJ2-3; d_gene: TRBD1; CDR3aa: CSAGTVNTDTQYF; CDR3nt: TGCAGTGCTGGGACAGTAAATACAGATACGCAGTATTTT
abundance: .; v_gene: TRBV5-1; j_gene: TRBJ2-7; d_gene: .; CDR3aa: CASSFAGAGYEQYF; CDR3nt: TGCGCCAGCAGCTTTGCGGGCGCCGGGTACGAGCAGTACTTC
abundance: .; v_gene: TRBV9; j_gene: TRBJ2-2; d_gene: .; CDR3aa: CASGNTGNTGELFF; CDR3nt: TGTGCCAGCGGTAACACAGGGAACACCGGGGAGCTGTTTTTT
abundance: few; v_gene: TRBV7-9; j_gene: TRBJ2-2; d_gene: .; CDR3aa: CASSPDKNTGELFF; CDR3nt: TGTGCCAGCAGCCCGGACAAGAACACCGGGGAGCTGTTTTTT
abundance: .; v_gene: TRBV6-1; j_gene: TRBJ2-7; d_gene: TRBD1; CDR3aa: CASSEAGTGPYEQYF; CDR3nt: TGTGCCAGCAGTGAAGCCGGGACAGGCCCCTACGAGCAGTACTTC
abundance: few; v_gene: TRBV5-4; j_gene: TRBJ1-5; d_gene: TRBD1; CDR3aa: CASRWTGEFQPQHF; CDR3nt: TGTGCCAGCAGGTGGACAGGGGAGTTCCAGCCCCAGCATTTT
abundance: many; v_gene: TRBV28; j_gene: TRBJ2-3; d_gene: .; CDR3aa: CASSRPGSSDTQYF; CDR3nt: TGTGCCAGCAGCCGCCCCGGGAGTTCCGATACGCAGTATTTT
abundance: many; v_gene: TRBV7-9; j_gene: TRBJ1-4; d_gene: TRBD1; CDR3aa: CASSQGAGGEKLFF; CDR3nt: TGTGCCAGCAGCCAGGGGGCAGGAGGGGAAAAACTGTTTTTT
abundance: .; v_gene: TRBV29-1; j_gene: TRBJ1-5; d_gene: .; CDR3aa: CSVAWTENSNQPQHF; CDR3nt: TGCAGCGTTGCCTGGACAGAGAATAGCAATCAGCCCCAGCATTTT
abundance: many; v_gene: TRBV30; j_gene: TRBJ2-3; d_gene: .; CDR3aa: CAWSGTSRDTQYF; CDR3nt: TGTGCCTGGAGCGGAACCTCTCGAGATACGCAGTATTTT
abundance: many; v_gene: TRBV7-9; j_gene: TRBJ2-2; d_gene: TRBD2; CDR3aa: CASNRLTPTSGRVGELFF; CDR3nt: TGTGCCAGCAACCGACTCACCCCGACTAGCGGGAGGGTCGGGGAGCTGTTTTTT
abundance: many; v_gene: TRBV9; j_gene: TRBJ2-7; d_gene: .; CDR3aa: CASSEGPDAYEQYF; CDR3nt: TGTGCCAGCAGCGAGGGACCCGATGCCTACGAGCAGTACTTC
abundance: many; v_gene: TRBV6-1; j_gene: TRBJ2-5; d_gene: TRBD1; CDR3aa: CASSVGHRGRGETQYF; CDR3nt: TGTGCCAGCAGTGTGGGGCACAGGGGGCGCGGGGAGACCCAGTACTTC
abundance: many; v_gene: TRBV28; j_gene: TRBJ1-5; d_gene: .; CDR3aa: CASSPPRGNNQPQHF; CDR3nt: TGTGCCAGCAGTCCGCCGCGGGGCAACAATCAGCCCCAGCATTTT
abundance: many; v_gene: TRBV2; j_gene: TRBJ2-2; d_gene: TRBD2; CDR3aa: CASKVGGGDTGELFF; CDR3nt: TGTGCCAGCAAAGTCGGCGGGGGGGACACCGGGGAGCTGTTTTTT
abundance: few; v_gene: TRBV7-6; j_gene: TRBJ2-7; d_gene: .; CDR3aa: CASSLGAKSSYEQYF; CDR3nt: TGTGCCAGCAGCTTAGGAGCGAAGAGCTCCTACGAGCAGTACTTC
abundance: many; v_gene: TRBV29-1; j_gene: TRBJ2-3; d_gene: TRBD1; CDR3aa: CSVEERGRGLDTQYF; CDR3nt: TGCAGCGTTGAAGAAAGGGGGCGCGGTTTAGATACGCAGTATTTT
abundance: .; v_gene: TRBV7-2; j_gene: TRBJ1-1; d_gene: TRBD1; CDR3aa: CASSLATGSDTEAFF; CDR3nt: TGTGCCAGCAGCTTAGCGACAGGGTCGGACACTGAAGCTTTCTTT
abundance: many; v_gene: TRBV15; j_gene: TRBJ1-5; d_gene: .; CDR3aa: CATSRYSNQPQHF; CDR3nt: TGTGCCACCAGCAGATATAGCAATCAGCCCCAGCATTTT
abundance: many; v_gene: TRBV28; j_gene: TRBJ2-1; d_gene: .; CDR3aa: CAATGRGDTYNEQFF; CDR3nt: TGTGCCGCCACGGGTCGGGGCGATACCTACAATGAGCAGTTCTTC
abundance: few; v_gene: TRBV27; j_gene: TRBJ2-1; d_gene: .; CDR3aa: CASNRPGSYNEQFF; CDR3nt: TGTGCCAGCAATCGACCGGGGTCCTACAATGAGCAGTTCTTC
abundance: many; v_gene: TRBV2; j_gene: TRBJ1-5; d_gene: .; CDR3aa: CASRYGLRSNQPQHF; CDR3nt: TGTGCCAGCAGGTACGGACTGCGGAGCAATCAGCCCCAGCATTTT
abundance: many; v_gene: TRBV12-3/TRBV12-4; j_gene: TRBJ2-7; d_gene: TRBD1; CDR3aa: CASNMTGKLSYEQYF; CDR3nt: TGTGCCAGCAATATGACAGGGAAGTTATCCTACGAGCAGTACTTC
abundance: .; v_gene: TRBV12-5; j_gene: TRBJ2-7; d_gene: TRBD1; CDR3aa: CASGLETGNSYEQYF; CDR3nt: TGTGCTAGTGGTTTAGAGACAGGGAATAGCTACGAGCAGTACTTC